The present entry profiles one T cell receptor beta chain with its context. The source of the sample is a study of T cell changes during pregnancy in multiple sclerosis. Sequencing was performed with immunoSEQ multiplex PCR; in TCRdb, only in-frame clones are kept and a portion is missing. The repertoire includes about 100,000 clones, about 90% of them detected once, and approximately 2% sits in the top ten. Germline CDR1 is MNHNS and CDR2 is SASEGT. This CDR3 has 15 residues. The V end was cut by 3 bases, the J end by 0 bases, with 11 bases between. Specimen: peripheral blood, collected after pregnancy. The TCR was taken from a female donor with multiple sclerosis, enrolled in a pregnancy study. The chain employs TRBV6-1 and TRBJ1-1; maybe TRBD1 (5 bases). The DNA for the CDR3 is TGTGCCAGCAGTGATGCGACAGCCATGAACACTGAAGCTTTCTTT. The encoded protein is CASSDATAMNTEAFF.